The entry below describes one T cell receptor (beta chain). Antigen unknown. This specimen belongs to a study of T cell responses to AZD1222 COVID-19 vaccine. Trimming removed 2 bases from V and 5 bases from J; junction bases left unmatched: 8. The CDR3 runs to 14 residues. Germline assignment: CDR1 SQVTM and CDR2 ANQGSEA. Findings of the study overall: Unmutated variant regions reportedly attract nearly half of all spike-specific TCRs. Donors were largely white British and mainly female; clonal diversity was possibly underestimated. Repertoire sampling was restricted to post-peak T cell response timepoints. With dominance at 160-218 and 743-854, vaccine-associated CD4 TCRs spanned spike.

Data came from immunoSEQ multiplex PCR; TCRdb stores just in-frame clones and leaves some out. This sample yields tens of thousands of clones, of which roughly 91% are seen a single time; around 4.8% belongs to the top ten. This TCR was sampled from an adult who received the MenACWY meningococcal vaccine as a control. The chain recombines TRBV29-1 with TRBJ1-1; 7 bases line up with TRBD1. Sample: peripheral blood, taken 28 days after the second dose of the MenACWY control vaccine. The CDR3: CSVEKQGSSTEAFF. The CDR3 DNA reads TGCAGCGTTGAAAAACAGGGGTCTAGTACTGAAGCTTTCTTT.